The clone carrying this T cell receptor beta chain has ten or more counts. Transcripts of RNA were the source for amplifying TCR beta CDR3 regions. The first-round RT-PCR employed HTBI primers together with the Qiagen OneStep RT-PCR kit. A multiplex PCR was then performed as the second round. TCRdb fed the multiplex PCR reads into MiXCR, producing one record per CDR3 protein. The table lists roughly 610,000 distinct CDR3 sequences, about 24% of them singletons, with about 6.6% in the top ten. This sample is part of a study of Graves' ophthalmopathy and Graves' hyperthyroidism. Germline V gene sequence: CDR1 MNHNS, CDR2 SASEGT. The CDR3 covers 15 residues. V lost 3 bases, J lost 3 bases, and 6 bases stayed unmatched.

The chain employs TRBV6-1 and TRBJ2-7; 9 positions agree with TRBD2. Material: peripheral blood. The sequence was obtained from a woman younger than 30 with stable Graves' hyperthyroidism. Some clones in this sample may be carry-over from other donors' samples. The CDR3 protein is CASSDPGTSYYEQYF. DNA for the CDR3: TGTGCCAGCAGTGACCCTGGGACTAGCTACTACGAGCAGTACTTC.